This T cell receptor (beta chain) was identified in a study of T cell responses to AZD1222 COVID-19 vaccine. Profiled with immunoSEQ multiplex PCR; TCRdb holds only in-frame clones, not every one. Seen here are approximately 150,000 clones, around 94% observed once, and the top ten hold 4% to 5.5%. Whole-study results and caveats: Baseline antibody screening turned up just five to seven seropositive AZD1222 recipients. Repertoire sampling was restricted to post-peak T cell response timepoints.

The germline CDR1 and CDR2 sequences are SEHNR and FQNEAQ (reference sequence). This CDR3 has 13 amino acids. V gave up 2 bases and J gave up 7 bases, with 11 bases separating them. On this clone: Its antigen is unknown.

The receptor's source is an adult who received the AZD1222 COVID-19 vaccine. Sequences were derived from peripheral blood, sampled 28 days after the second AZD1222 dose. The J gene is TRBJ1-2, the V gene TRBV7-9, with D possibly TRBD1 on 5 matching bases. CDR3 sequence reads: CASSLSQGSGYTF. The CDR3 region has the DNA TGTGCCAGCAGCTTAAGTCAGGGATCTGGCTACACCTTC.